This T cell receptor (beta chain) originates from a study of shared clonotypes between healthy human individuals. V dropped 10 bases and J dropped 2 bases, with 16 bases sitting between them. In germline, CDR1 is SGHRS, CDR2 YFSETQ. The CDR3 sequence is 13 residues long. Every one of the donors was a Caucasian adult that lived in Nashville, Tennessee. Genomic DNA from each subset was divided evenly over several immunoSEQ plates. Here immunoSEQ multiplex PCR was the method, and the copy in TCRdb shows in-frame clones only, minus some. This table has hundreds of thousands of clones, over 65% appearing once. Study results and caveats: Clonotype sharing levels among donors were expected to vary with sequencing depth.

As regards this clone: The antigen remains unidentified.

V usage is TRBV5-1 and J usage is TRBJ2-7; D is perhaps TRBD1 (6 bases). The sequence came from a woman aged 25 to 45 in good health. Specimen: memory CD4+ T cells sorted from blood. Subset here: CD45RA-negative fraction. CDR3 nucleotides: TGCGCCTCCAACCGGGACAACACCTACGAGCAGTACTTC. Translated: CASNRDNTYEQYF.